This is a list of T cell receptor beta chains from one sample in a study of OX40 agonist ivuxolimab in advanced cancers. Here immunoSEQ multiplex PCR was the method, and the copy in TCRdb shows in-frame clones only, minus some. The sample shows about 24,000 clones, approximately 80% of them seen only once. The sample here was CD4+ or CD8+ T cells sorted from blood, taken in a trial of the OX40 agonist ivuxolimab. These TCRs come from an adult with an advanced solid tumor such as melanoma, head and neck, liver or kidney cancer. Each CDR3 is given with its conserved first and last residue. Each record gives: clone size, D gene, V gene, J gene, CDR3 DNA, CDR3 protein. A D gene is named only where the DNA matches it firmly. Clone size appears in some rows only: once, few, many, or a class for an expanded clone.

>NA|NA|TRBV6-6|TRBJ2-3
TGTGCCAGCAGTTACTCTCCCAGCGACACAGATACGCAGTATTTT
CASSYSPSDTDTQYF
>once|NA|TRBV21-1|TRBJ2-5
TGTGCCAGCAGCGGCGGTCAAGAGACCCAGTACTTC
CASSGGQETQYF
>NA|TRBD1|TRBV18|TRBJ2-5
TGTGCCAGCTCACCAGGGACAGGGTCGCGGGAGACCCAGTACTTC
CASSPGTGSRETQYF
>NA|NA|TRBV7-8|TRBJ1-5
TGTGCCAGCAGCTTACTCGGGCAGGGGAATCAGCCCCAGCATTTT
CASSLLGQGNQPQHF
>NA|NA|TRBV30|TRBJ1-5
TGTGCCTGGAGTCTACAGGATCTTCAGCCCCAGCACTTT
CAWSLQDLQPQHF
>once|TRBD1|TRBV15|TRBJ2-5
TGTGCCACCAGCCGAAACCGACAGGGAGAGACCCAGTACTTC
CATSRNRQGETQYF
>NA|NA|TRBV6-1|TRBJ1-1
TGTGCCAGCACCCTAGGGCGGAACACTGAAGCTTTCTTT
CASTLGRNTEAFF
>NA|NA|TRBV15|TRBJ2-3
TGTGCCACCAGACGGGCGGGGGCCCCGACAGATACGCAGTATTTT
CATRRAGAPTDTQYF
>NA|NA|TRBV5-1|TRBJ2-4
TGCGCCAGCAGCTTGGACTCGGATAGCATTCAGTACTTC
CASSLDSDSIQYF
>NA|NA|TRBV10-1|TRBJ1-2
TGCGCCAGCAGTGAGTACTGTACAGGGACTGGCTACACCTTC
CASSEYCTGTGYTF
>NA|NA|TRBV5-6|TRBJ2-6
TGTGCCAGCAGCTTGGAATCTGGGGCCAACGTCCTGACTTTC
CASSLESGANVLTF
>NA|NA|TRBV18|TRBJ2-7
TGTGCCAGCTCACCACCCGGAGCTCAGGTCATAGAGCAGTACTTC
CASSPPGAQVIEQYF
>NA|NA|TRBV30|TRBJ1-2
TGTGCCTGGAGTTTGGGGATAAACTATGGCTACACCTTC
CAWSLGINYGYTF
>few|NA|TRBV5-1|TRBJ2-5
TGCGCCAGCAGCTTAGGTAGGGCGGCGACCCAGTACTTC
CASSLGRAATQYF
>NA|TRBD1|TRBV5-1|TRBJ1-6
TGCGCCAGCAGCCCCTGGGACAGGGGCGGTTCACCCCTCCACTTT
CASSPWDRGGSPLHF
>NA|NA|TRBV7-3|TRBJ2-3
TGTGCCAGCAGCCTAGGGACTCGGGATACGCAGTATTTT
CASSLGTRDTQYF
>NA|TRBD2|TRBV29-1|TRBJ2-1
TGCAGCGTCGCCGGGACTAGTTATGGTGAGCAGTTCTTC
CSVAGTSYGEQFF
>NA|NA|TRBV2|TRBJ1-1
TGTGCCAGCATTACGACAGGGAACACTGAAGCTTTCTTT
CASITTGNTEAFF
>NA|NA|TRBV4-1|TRBJ1-1
TGCGCCAGCAGCCAAGATTACGGGGTGAACACTGAAGCTTTCTTT
CASSQDYGVNTEAFF
>NA|NA|TRBV29-1|TRBJ2-3
TGCAGCGCAAGGGGGGAAGCAGATACGCAGTATTTT
CSARGEADTQYF
>NA|TRBD2|TRBV19|TRBJ2-1
TGTGCCAGTAAGGGACAGGCTAGCGGGGGGGACAATGAGCAGTTCTTC
CASKGQASGGDNEQFF
>NA|TRBD1|TRBV7-8|TRBJ1-1
TGTGCCAGCAGCTTAGGACCCGGGACAGGGCGGACTGAAGCTTTCTTT
CASSLGPGTGRTEAFF
>few|NA|TRBV6-5|TRBJ1-5
TGTGCCAGCAGTTACTCGATACGCGGTGATCAGCCCCAGCATTTT
CASSYSIRGDQPQHF
>NA|NA|TRBV7-2|TRBJ2-7
TGTGCCAGCAGCTTAGAGGGGGACTTTCGCGAGCAGTACTTC
CASSLEGDFREQYF
>NA|NA|TRBV25-1|TRBJ1-2
TGTGCCAGCAGTGACCCTTACGGAACTAACTATGGCTACACCTTC
CASSDPYGTNYGYTF
>few|NA|TRBV4-3|TRBJ2-7
TGCGCCAGCAGCCAAAGGGGGGGACTCCCGTACGAGCAGTACTTC
CASSQRGGLPYEQYF
>few|NA|TRBV14|TRBJ2-2
TGTGCCAGCAGCCAAAGGTTCAGGCAAAGTAACACCGGGGAGCTGTTTTTT
CASSQRFRQSNTGELFF
>NA|NA|TRBV27|TRBJ2-3
TGTGCCAGCAGTTCCTCTCGACTACTCACAGATACGCAGTATTTT
CASSSSRLLTDTQYF
>NA|TRBD1|TRBV2|TRBJ2-7
TGTGCCAGCGACGGGACAGGGTCCTACGAGCAGTACTTC
CASDGTGSYEQYF
>NA|NA|TRBV25-1|TRBJ1-4
TGTGCCAGCAGTCCCGGCGAGATAAGGGGGAAACTGTTTTTT
CASSPGEIRGKLFF
>NA|TRBD2|TRBV18|TRBJ2-1
TGTGCCAGCTCACTAGGACTAGCGGGAGGGGACAATGAGCAGTTCTTC
CASSLGLAGGDNEQFF
>once|NA|TRBV6-1|TRBJ1-3
TGTGCCAGCAGTCCTAATGGCAGGGCCGGAAACACCATATATTTT
CASSPNGRAGNTIYF
>NA|TRBD2|TRBV7-8|TRBJ2-6
TGTGCCAGCAGCGGAAGACTAGCGGGGGGCTTCTCTGGGGCCAACGTCCTGACTTTC
CASSGRLAGGFSGANVLTF
>NA|TRBD1|TRBV28|TRBJ1-5
TGTGCCAGCAGTCCCGGACAGGGATGGAATCAGCCCCAGCATTTT
CASSPGQGWNQPQHF
>once|NA|TRBV2|TRBJ2-7
TGTGCCAGCAGTGAACGGTCTAGGTCCGAGCAGTACTTC
CASSERSRSEQYF
>NA|NA|TRBV2|TRBJ1-1
TGTGCCAGCAGTGATTCTTCCACGTACGCTTTCTTT
CASSDSSTYAFF
>NA|TRBD2|TRBV14|TRBJ2-2
TGTGCCAGCAGCCAAGCGCCCCGACTAGCGGGAGCCGGGGAGCTGTTTTTT
CASSQAPRLAGAGELFF
>NA|NA|TRBV28|TRBJ1-2
TGTGCCAGCAGTTTGTCGGTGCCTGGCTACACCTTC
CASSLSVPGYTF
>NA|NA|TRBV7-2|TRBJ2-6
TGTGCCAGCAGCTTAGGGACCAACGCTGGGGCCAACGTCCTGACTTTC
CASSLGTNAGANVLTF
>few|NA|TRBV5-1|TRBJ1-1
TGCGCCAGCAGCGGGGGGACGGCGAACACTGAAGCTTTCTTT
CASSGGTANTEAFF
>NA|NA|TRBV18|TRBJ1-6
TGTGCCAGCTCACCACAAACCTATAATTCACCCCTCCACTTT
CASSPQTYNSPLHF
>NA|NA|TRBV19|TRBJ1-6
TGTGCCAGTAGTATAGGGCAGGTCGCTTCACCCCTCCACTTT
CASSIGQVASPLHF
>NA|TRBD1|TRBV5-1|TRBJ2-3
TGCGCCAGCAGGGGACAGGGGTTGACAGATACGCAGTATTTT
CASRGQGLTDTQYF
>few|NA|TRBV5-6|TRBJ1-2
TGTGCCAGCAGCTTGCCCCCGGGTGGAGGCTACACCTTC
CASSLPPGGGYTF
>NA|TRBD2|TRBV4-2|TRBJ2-3
TGTGCCAGCAGCCTCTCCCCGTCGGGGGGGACTAGCACAGATACGCAGTATTTT
CASSLSPSGGTSTDTQYF
>NA|NA|TRBV15|TRBJ1-2
TGTGCCACCAGCAGAGATGGGCTCGGGGGCTACACCTTC
CATSRDGLGGYTF
>NA|TRBD2|TRBV9|TRBJ2-1
TGTGCCAGCAGCGTAGGGACTAGCGGGAGACCTATTCACAATGAGCAGTTCTTC
CASSVGTSGRPIHNEQFF
>NA|NA|TRBV5-1|TRBJ2-1
TGCGCCAGCAGCAAACAGACTAGCTCCTACAATGAGCAGTTCTTC
CASSKQTSSYNEQFF
>NA|NA|TRBV28|TRBJ2-5
TGTGCCAGCAGCGGGGGCGGGGAGACCCAGTACTTC
CASSGGGETQYF
>NA|NA|TRBV28|TRBJ2-7
TGTGCCAGCAGCGACCTCTCTAGCGCCATTAACTACGAGCAGTACTTC
CASSDLSSAINYEQYF
>NA|TRBD2|TRBV7-2|TRBJ2-3
TGTGCCAGCAGCCCTCCGACTAGCGGGCTCAGCACAGATACGCAGTATTTT
CASSPPTSGLSTDTQYF
>few|TRBD2|TRBV9|TRBJ2-3
TGTGCCAGCAGCGTAGGATCTAGCGGGAGGGCTAACACAGATACGCAGTATTTT
CASSVGSSGRANTDTQYF
>few|TRBD1|TRBV11-2|TRBJ2-3
TGTGCCAGCAGCCCCTGGACAGGGGGGGATACGCAGTATTTT
CASSPWTGGDTQYF
>NA|NA|TRBV9|TRBJ1-2
TGTGCCAGCAGCGTAGGACAGGAACCATATGGCTACACCTTC
CASSVGQEPYGYTF
>NA|NA|TRBV19|TRBJ1-3
TGTGCCAGTTCGGGACATCCTCTGGAAAACACCATATATTTT
CASSGHPLENTIYF
>once|NA|TRBV5-1|TRBJ2-7
TGCGCCAGCAGCACGGGACCGTTATACGAGCAGTACTTC
CASSTGPLYEQYF
>NA|NA|TRBV7-3|TRBJ1-1
TGTGCCAGCAGCTTACAGGGGATGAACACTGAAGCTTTCTTT
CASSLQGMNTEAFF
>NA|NA|TRBV30|TRBJ2-3
TGTGCCTGGAGTGTAAGGGGGAATACGCAGTATTTT
CAWSVRGNTQYF
>few|TRBD2|TRBV7-6|TRBJ2-1
TGTGCCAGCAGCTTGACTAGCGGGAGGGCCGTGGAGCAGTTCTTC
CASSLTSGRAVEQFF
>NA|NA|TRBV19|TRBJ1-2
TGTGCCACCCGCAAAACAGTCGGCTATGGCTACACCTTC
CATRKTVGYGYTF